This section outlines one TCR beta chain sequence together with its context. Its antigen is not identified. These data originate in a study of identical twins. General observations from the study: Memory repertoires showed no such pattern, whereas abundant cord blood beta clonotypes carried fewer insertions. Those out-of-frame alpha sequences shared by twins showed an excess of low generation probability. The degree of excess twin sharing was weaker in beta out-of-frame sequences.

V was cut by 4 bases and J by 3 bases, with 14 bases left in between. The CDR3 runs 14 residues. The germline V gene has CDR1 SQVTM and CDR2 ANQGSEA. A template switching step contributed a universal primer site, while unique molecular identifiers were present in the cDNA. TCRdb passed the 5' RACE reads through MiXCR, listing each CDR3 protein once. Among hundreds of thousands of distinct CDR3 sequences listed, over 12% were seen once. The receptor's source is a young woman in good health. This chain connects TRBV29-1 to TRBJ2-3, with TRBD1 as a possible D gene (6 bases). Sequenced material: memory (CD45RO+) T cells sorted from blood. CDR3 bases: TGCAGCGTTGGCTCAACAGGGTTAACAGATACGCAGTATTTT. The encoded protein is CSVGSTGLTDTQYF.